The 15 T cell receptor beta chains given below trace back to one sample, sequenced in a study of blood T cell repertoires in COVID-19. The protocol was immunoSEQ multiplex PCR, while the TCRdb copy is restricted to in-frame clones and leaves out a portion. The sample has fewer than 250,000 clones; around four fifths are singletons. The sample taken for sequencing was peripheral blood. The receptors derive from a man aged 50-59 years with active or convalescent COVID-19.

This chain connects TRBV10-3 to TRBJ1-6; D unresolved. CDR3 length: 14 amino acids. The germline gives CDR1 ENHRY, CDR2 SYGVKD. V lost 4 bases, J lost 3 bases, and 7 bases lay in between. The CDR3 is CAISALSYNSPLHF. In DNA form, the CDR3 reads TGTGCCATCAGTGCACTGAGCTATAATTCACCCCTCCACTTT.

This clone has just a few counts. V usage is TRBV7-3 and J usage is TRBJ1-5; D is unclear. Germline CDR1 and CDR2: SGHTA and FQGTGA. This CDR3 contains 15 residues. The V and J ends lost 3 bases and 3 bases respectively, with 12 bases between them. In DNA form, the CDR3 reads TGTGCCAGCAGCTTGTCCGGGAGGGACAATCAGCCCCAGCATTTT. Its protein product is CASSLSGRDNQPQHF.

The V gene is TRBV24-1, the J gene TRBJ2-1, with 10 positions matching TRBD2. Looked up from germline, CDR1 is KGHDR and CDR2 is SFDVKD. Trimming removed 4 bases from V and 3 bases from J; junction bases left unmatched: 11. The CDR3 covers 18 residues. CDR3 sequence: CATSDSGRAKGIYNEQFF. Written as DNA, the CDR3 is TGTGCCACCAGTGACAGCGGGAGGGCAAAAGGAATCTACAATGAGCAGTTCTTC.

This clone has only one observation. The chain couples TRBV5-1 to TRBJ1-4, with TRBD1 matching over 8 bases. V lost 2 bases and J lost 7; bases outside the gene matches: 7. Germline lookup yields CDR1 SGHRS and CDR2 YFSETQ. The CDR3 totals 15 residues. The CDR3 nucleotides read TGCGCCAGCAGCTTTTGGCAGGGGGCGGGTGAAAAACTGTTTTTT. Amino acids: CASSFWQGAGEKLFF.

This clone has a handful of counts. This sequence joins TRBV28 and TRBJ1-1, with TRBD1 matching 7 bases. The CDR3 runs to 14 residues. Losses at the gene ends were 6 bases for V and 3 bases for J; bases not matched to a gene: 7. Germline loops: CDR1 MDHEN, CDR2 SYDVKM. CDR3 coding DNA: TGTGCCAGCAGGGGGGGACAGCCGCACACTGAAGCTTTCTTT. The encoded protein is CASRGGQPHTEAFF.

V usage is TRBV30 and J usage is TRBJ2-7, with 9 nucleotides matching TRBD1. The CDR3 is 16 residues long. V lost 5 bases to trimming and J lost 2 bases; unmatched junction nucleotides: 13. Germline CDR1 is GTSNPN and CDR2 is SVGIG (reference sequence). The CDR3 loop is CAWGSGQGWGPYEQYF. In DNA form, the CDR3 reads TGTGCCTGGGGTTCGGGACAGGGTTGGGGCCCCTACGAGCAGTACTTC.

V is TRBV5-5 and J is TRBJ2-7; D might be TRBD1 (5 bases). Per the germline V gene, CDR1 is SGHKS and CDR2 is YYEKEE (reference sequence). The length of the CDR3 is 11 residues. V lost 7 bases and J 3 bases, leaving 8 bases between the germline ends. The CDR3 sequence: CASADNYEQYF. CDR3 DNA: TGTGCCAGCGCGGACAACTACGAGCAGTACTTC.

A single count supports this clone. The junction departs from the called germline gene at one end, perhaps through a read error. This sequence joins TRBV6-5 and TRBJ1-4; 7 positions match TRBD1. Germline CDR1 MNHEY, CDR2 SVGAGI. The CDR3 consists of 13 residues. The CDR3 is CAGSYNRGEKLFF. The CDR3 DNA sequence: TGTGCCGGCAGTTACAACAGGGGAGAAAAACTGTTTTTT.

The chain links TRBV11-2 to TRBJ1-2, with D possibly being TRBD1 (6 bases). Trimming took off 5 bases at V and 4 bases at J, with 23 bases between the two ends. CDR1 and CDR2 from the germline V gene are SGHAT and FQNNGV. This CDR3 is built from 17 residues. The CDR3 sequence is CASSPGQFTTSIYGYTF. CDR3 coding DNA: TGTGCCAGCAGCCCTGGACAGTTTACTACGTCGATCTATGGCTACACCTTC.

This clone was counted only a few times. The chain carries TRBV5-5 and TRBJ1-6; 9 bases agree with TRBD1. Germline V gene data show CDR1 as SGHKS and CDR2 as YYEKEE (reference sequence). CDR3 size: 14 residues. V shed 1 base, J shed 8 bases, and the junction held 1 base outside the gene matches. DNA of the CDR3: TGTGCCAGCAGCTTGAGGGACAGGGATTCACCCCTCCACTTT. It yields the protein CASSLRDRDSPLHF.

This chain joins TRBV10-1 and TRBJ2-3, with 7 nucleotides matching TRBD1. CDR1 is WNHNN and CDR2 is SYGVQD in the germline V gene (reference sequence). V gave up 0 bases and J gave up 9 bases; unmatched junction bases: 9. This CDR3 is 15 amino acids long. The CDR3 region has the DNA TGCGCCAGCAGTGAGTCGACAGGGACCCCAGTGACGCAGTATTTT. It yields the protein CASSESTGTPVTQYF.

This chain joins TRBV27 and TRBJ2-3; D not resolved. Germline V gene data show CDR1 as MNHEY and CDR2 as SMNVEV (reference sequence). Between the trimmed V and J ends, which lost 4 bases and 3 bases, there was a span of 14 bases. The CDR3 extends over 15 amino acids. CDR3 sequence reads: CASSSAGTLTDTQYF. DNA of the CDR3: TGTGCCAGCAGTTCGGCAGGAACCTTAACAGATACGCAGTATTTT.

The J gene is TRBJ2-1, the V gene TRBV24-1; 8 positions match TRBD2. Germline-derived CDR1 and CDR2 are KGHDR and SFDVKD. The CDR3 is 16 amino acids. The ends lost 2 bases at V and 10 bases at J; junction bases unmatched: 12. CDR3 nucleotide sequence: TGTGCCACCAGTGATTCGGGGGCGGGAGGCCCTCAGGAGCAGTTCTTC. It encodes CATSDSGAGGPQEQFF.

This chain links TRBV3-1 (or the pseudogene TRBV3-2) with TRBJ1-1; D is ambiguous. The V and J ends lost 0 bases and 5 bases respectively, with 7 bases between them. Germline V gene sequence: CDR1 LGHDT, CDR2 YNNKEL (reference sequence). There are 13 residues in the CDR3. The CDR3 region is CASSQDGRTEAFF. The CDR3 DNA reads TGTGCCAGCAGCCAAGATGGTCGGACTGAAGCTTTCTTT.

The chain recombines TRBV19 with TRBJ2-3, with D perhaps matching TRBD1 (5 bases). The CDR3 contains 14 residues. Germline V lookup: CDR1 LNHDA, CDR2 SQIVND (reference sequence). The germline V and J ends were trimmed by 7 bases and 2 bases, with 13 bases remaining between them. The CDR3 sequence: CASKAQGLTDTQYF. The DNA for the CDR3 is TGTGCCAGTAAGGCTCAGGGCCTCACAGATACGCAGTATTTT. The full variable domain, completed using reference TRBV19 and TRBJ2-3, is DGGITQSPKYLFRKEGQNVTLSCEQNLNHDAMYWYRQDPGQGLRLIYYSQIVNDFQKGDIAEGYSVSREKKESFPLTVTSAQKNPTAFYLCASKAQGLTDTQYFGPGTRLTVL.